Listed below are T cell receptor beta chains from one sample, sequenced in a study of tumor-infiltrating lymphocytes in oesophageal squamous cell carcinoma. TCRdb ran MiXCR on the PCR reads and lists one entry per CDR3 protein. The sample comprises approximately 5,600 distinct CDR3 sequences, 12% to 15% of which are singletons, and roughly 25% rests with the top ten. The sequenced sample was normal esophageal tissue next to the tumor. The receptor source for this set is a male donor with esophageal squamous cell carcinoma. Both conserved end residues are part of each CDR3. D genes are given only for firm matches. Clone size is shown for a subset of rows, as once, few, many or a class of expanded clone.

size,D,J,V,CDR3,DNA
large,.,TRBJ2-3,TRBV7-2,CASSPAQGRRNTQYF,TGTGCCAGCAGCCCGGCGCAGGGACGCCGTAATACGCAGTATTTT
.,TRBD1,TRBJ2-5,TRBV18,CASSESPGQGGQETQYF,TGTGCCAGCTCAGAAAGCCCCGGACAGGGGGGTCAAGAGACCCAGTACTTC
many,TRBD1,TRBJ2-7,TRBV19,CASSILLGQGAGEQYF,TGTGCCAGTAGTATATTGTTGGGACAGGGGGCTGGCGAGCAGTACTTC
many,.,TRBJ1-5,TRBV6-1,CASSDGFNQPQHF,TGTGCCAGCAGTGACGGATTCAATCAGCCCCAGCATTTT
few,.,TRBJ1-3,TRBV14,CASSHRVSAGNTIYF,TGTGCCAGCAGCCACAGGGTATCGGCTGGAAACACCATATATTTT
many,.,TRBJ2-2,TRBV10-3,CAISEYSNTGELFF,TGTGCCATCAGTGAGTACAGTAACACCGGGGAGCTGTTTTTT
many,TRBD1,TRBJ2-7,TRBV12-3/TRBV12-4,CASSSRDRGIYEQYF,TGTGCCAGCAGTTCCCGGGACAGGGGAATATACGAGCAGTACTTC
medium-sized,.,TRBJ1-4,TRBV7-2,CASSPPQGRKLFF,TGTGCCAGCAGCCCTCCGCAGGGGCGGAAACTGTTTTTT
.,.,TRBJ2-1,TRBV7-6,CAGSPVSGADGQFF,TGTGCCGGCAGCCCAGTTTCGGGAGCGGATGGGCAGTTCTTC
many,TRBD2,TRBJ2-7,TRBV6-1,CATQRGYEQYF,TGTGCCACCCAGCGGGGCTACGAGCAGTACTTC
large,TRBD2,TRBJ2-1,TRBV7-6,CASSSLAGSEQFF,TGTGCCAGCAGTTCACTAGCGGGGAGTGAGCAGTTCTTC
many,.,TRBJ2-2,TRBV6-6,CASSYTAGELFF,TGTGCCAGCAGTTACACAGCGGGGGAGCTGTTTTTT
many,TRBD1,TRBJ2-1,TRBV12-5,CASGLGTGVDNEQFF,TGTGCTAGTGGTCTAGGGACAGGGGTTGACAATGAGCAGTTCTTC
medium-sized,TRBD1,TRBJ2-1,TRBV6-1,CASSEGTGVDEQFF,TGTGCCAGCAGTGAGGGGACAGGGGTGGATGAGCAGTTCTTC
large,.,TRBJ2-3,TRBV7-6,CASSLVGRGTQYF,TGTGCCAGCAGCTTAGTTGGTCGGGGTACGCAGTATTTT
many,TRBD1,TRBJ1-2,TRBV6-1,CASSTRADRGSGYTF,TGTGCCAGCAGCACAAGAGCGGACAGGGGATCTGGCTACACCTTC
.,TRBD2,TRBJ2-3,TRBV20-1,CSAASGGSTDTQYF,TGCAGTGCTGCGAGCGGGGGGAGCACAGATACGCAGTATTTT
few,TRBD1,TRBJ1-2,TRBV19,CASTEQGISGYTF,TGTGCCAGTACCGAACAGGGGATCTCTGGCTACACCTTC
few,.,TRBJ2-2,TRBV5-1,CASARAVGNTGELFF,TGCGCCAGCGCGCGGGCTGTCGGCAACACCGGGGAGCTGTTTTTT
.,TRBD1,TRBJ1-4,TRBV18,CASSRDSNEKLFF,TGTGCCAGCTCACGGGACAGTAATGAAAAACTGTTTTTT
many,TRBD1,TRBJ2-3,TRBV27,CASSTYRQGSTDTQYF,TGTGCCAGCAGTACATACCGACAGGGAAGCACAGATACGCAGTATTTT
many,TRBD2,TRBJ2-3,TRBV6-1,CASSRLAGGIDTQYF,TGTGCCAGCAGCCGACTAGCGGGGGGGATAGATACGCAGTATTTT
many,TRBD2,TRBJ2-6,TRBV6-1,CASSSMPSLAGGLGANVLTF,TGTGCCAGCAGTTCCATGCCATCACTAGCGGGGGGGCTTGGGGCCAACGTCCTGACTTTC
many,.,TRBJ2-7,TRBV6-1,CASSDPRRGPSYEQYF,TGTGCCAGCAGTGACCCCCGGCGGGGGCCCTCCTACGAGCAGTACTTC
.,TRBD1,TRBJ2-6,TRBV10-2,CASTLGQGNSGGKVLTF,TGCGCCAGCACCCTGGGACAGGGCAACTCTGGGGGCAAGGTCCTGACTTTC
medium-sized,.,TRBJ1-1,TRBV7-9,CASSSHTNAEAFF,TGTGCCAGCAGCTCCCACACAAACGCTGAAGCTTTCTTT
few,TRBD1,TRBJ1-3,TRBV6-1,CASRPDRASGNTIYF,TGTGCCAGCAGACCGGACAGGGCCTCTGGAAACACCATATATTTT
medium-sized,.,TRBJ1-2,TRBV7-2,CASSLARANGYTF,TGTGCCAGCAGCTTAGCCAGGGCGAATGGCTACACCTTC
many,.,TRBJ2-1,TRBV28,CASSWGKYEQFF,TGTGCCAGCAGTTGGGGGAAATATGAGCAGTTCTTC
many,.,TRBJ1-1,TRBV14,CASSQVDRQGNTEAFF,TGTGCCAGCAGCCAAGTGGATCGCCAGGGGAACACTGAAGCTTTCTTT
few,TRBD1,TRBJ1-3,TRBV4-1,CASSQDGTGFVSGNTIYF,TGCGCCAGCAGCCAAGATGGGACAGGGTTTGTCTCTGGAAACACCATATATTTT
few,.,TRBJ2-3,TRBV6-2/TRBV6-3,CASRRLPGDTQYF,TGTGCCAGCAGACGTCTCCCGGGAGATACGCAGTATTTT
.,TRBD1,TRBJ2-7,TRBV24-1,CATSEAGTGFEQYF,TGTGCCACCAGTGAGGCCGGGACAGGGTTTGAGCAGTACTTC
medium-sized,.,TRBJ2-2,TRBV12-3/TRBV12-4,CASSWWPENTGELFF,TGTGCCAGCAGTTGGTGGCCTGAGAACACCGGGGAGCTGTTTTTT
many,.,TRBJ1-6,TRBV28,CASSTGPSYNSPLHF,TGTGCCAGCAGTACGGGGCCCTCCTATAATTCACCCCTCCACTTT
many,.,TRBJ1-6,TRBV10-2,CASSDGVTRVSYNSPLHF,TGCGCCAGCAGTGATGGGGTAACCAGGGTCTCCTATAATTCACCCCTCCACTTT
.,.,TRBJ1-4,TRBV2,CASMSDTTNEKLFF,TGTGCCAGCATGTCAGATACAACTAATGAAAAACTGTTTTTT
.,TRBD1,TRBJ2-5,TRBV7-2,CASSLADRETQYF,TGTGCCAGCAGCTTAGCGGACAGGGAGACCCAGTACTTC
many,TRBD1,TRBJ1-6,TRBV18,CASSVTGGTNSPLHF,TGTGCCAGCTCAGTGACAGGGGGGACTAATTCACCCCTCCACTTT
.,.,TRBJ2-2,TRBV18,CASSPKPRSTGELFF,TGTGCCAGCTCACCGAAGCCCAGGAGCACCGGGGAGCTGTTTTTT
many,.,TRBJ2-3,TRBV5-4,CASSKGPEVADTQYF,TGTGCCAGCAGCAAGGGCCCCGAAGTGGCAGATACGCAGTATTTT
many,.,TRBJ1-4,TRBV6-6,CASSYPGSPTNEKLFF,TGTGCCAGCAGTTACCCCGGTTCACCAACTAATGAAAAACTGTTTTTT
few,TRBD1,TRBJ2-6,TRBV5-1,CASGGQGSAGANVLTF,TGCGCCAGTGGGGGACAGGGTTCGGCCGGGGCCAACGTCCTGACTTTC